These T cell receptor beta chains were read from a single sample in a study of T cells after yellow fever vaccination. TCRdb re-called the 5' RACE reads through MiXCR, storing one row per CDR3 protein. The sample consists of over 300,000 distinct CDR3 sequences, approximately 4% of them appearing once. The sequencing used PBMCs, collected 5 days after the yellow fever booster vaccination. Source of these receptors: a man younger than 35 who received the YFV17D yellow fever vaccine. CDR3s include the opening cysteine and the closing phenylalanine or tryptophan. D genes are given only for firm matches. Expanded clones are given a class, and other clones once, few, many or no size at all.

few	TRBV6-1	.	TRBJ2-7	CASSDPGQSYEQYF	TGTGCCAGCAGTGATCCCGGACAGTCCTACGAGCAGTACTTC
few	TRBV4-1	TRBD2	TRBJ2-2	CASSQKGRGTGELFF	TGCGCCAGCAGCCAAAAAGGGAGGGGCACCGGGGAGCTGTTTTTT
many	TRBV4-2	.	TRBJ2-1	CASSRAGSYNEQFF	TGTGCCAGCAGCCGAGCGGGTTCCTACAATGAGCAGTTCTTC
many	TRBV7-2	TRBD2	TRBJ2-3	CASGNIAGGFTRASTDTQYF	TGTGCCAGCGGAAACATAGCGGGGGGATTTACAAGGGCTAGCACAGATACGCAGTATTTT
.	TRBV19	.	TRBJ2-3	CASSLRHTDTQYF	TGTGCCAGTAGTCTCAGACACACAGATACGCAGTATTTT
.	TRBV30	.	TRBJ2-7	CACSGTAYEQYF	TGTGCCTGCTCCGGGACGGCCTACGAGCAGTACTTC
few	TRBV7-2	.	TRBJ2-5	CASSYRAQETQYF	TGTGCCAGCAGCTATAGAGCCCAAGAGACCCAGTACTTC
few	TRBV12-3/TRBV12-4	TRBD2	TRBJ2-3	CASSAAGGATDTQYF	TGTGCCAGCAGTGCCGCGGGGGGGGCCACAGATACGCAGTATTTT
few	TRBV20-1	.	TRBJ2-3	CSARVRTGGTDTQYF	TGCAGTGCTAGGGTTCGGACGGGGGGCACAGATACGCAGTATTTT
few	TRBV6-1	.	TRBJ1-5	CASSEEYWTPYQPQHF	TGTGCCAGCAGTGAAGAATACTGGACACCTTATCAGCCCCAGCATTTT
.	TRBV12-3/TRBV12-4	.	TRBJ2-2	CASLRNTGELFF	TGTGCCAGTCTCAGGAACACCGGGGAGCTGTTTTTT
few	TRBV6-5	.	TRBJ1-2	CASSYSKTGGNGYTF	TGTGCCAGCAGTTACTCGAAGACGGGGGGGAATGGCTACACCTTC
few	TRBV18	.	TRBJ1-2	CASSNQPSYGYTF	TGTGCCAGCTCGAACCAGCCCAGCTATGGCTACACCTTC
.	TRBV7-2	TRBD1	TRBJ2-3	CASSFQGAADTQYF	TGTGCCAGCAGCTTTCAGGGGGCGGCAGATACGCAGTATTTT
few	TRBV5-1	.	TRBJ1-1	CASSFTGTEAFF	TGCGCCAGCAGCTTTACGGGTACTGAAGCTTTCTTT
many	TRBV6-1	TRBD2	TRBJ2-3	CASSELAGGPDTQYF	TGTGCCAGCAGTGAACTAGCGGGGGGGCCAGATACGCAGTATTTT